This T cell receptor beta chain came from a study of chemoradiotherapy in HPV16-positive cancers. This clone was detected only once. Antigen: not known. Libraries were prepared by immunoSEQ multiplex PCR; TCRdb keeps only in-frame clonotypes and omits some of them. The sample yields about 5,400 clones, about 91% seen once. The CDR3 spans 16 residues. V lost 2 bases, J lost 0 bases, and 11 bases lay in between. Germline V gene lookup returns CDR1 SGHVS and CDR2 FQNEAQ. Study outcomes and limitations: Candidate HPV-specific clones and E7-related TCR motifs grew in tumor during treatment.

The material sequenced was blood, taken from a patient who underwent chemoradiotherapy. The source is a human donor with HPV-associated anogenital cancer. The chain recombines TRBV7-8 with TRBJ1-3; the D is unclear. This CDR3 is CASSLTRESSGNTIYF. DNA for the CDR3: TGTGCCAGCAGCTTAACGAGGGAAAGCTCTGGAAACACCATATATTTT.